This T cell receptor (beta chain) stems from a study of T cell responses to AZD1222 COVID-19 vaccine. The study's findings and limits: Baseline testing showed seropositivity in only a handful of AZD1222 recipients.

Measured with immunoSEQ multiplex PCR; TCRdb has only the in-frame clones, and not every one. Altogether under 35,000 clones are present, roughly 90% being singletons, with the ten largest covering 12% to 15%. This CDR3 has 12 residues. V was trimmed by 6 bases and J by 0 bases, leaving 5 bases between them. CDR1 is SNHLY, CDR2 FYNNEI, per germline. Comments on this clone: Its antigen is unidentified.

Specimen: peripheral blood, collected 28 days after the second AZD1222 dose. The TCR originated in an adult who received the AZD1222 COVID-19 vaccine. The rearrangement uses TRBV2 and TRBJ1-1, with no clear D. CDR3 in DNA: TGTGCCAGCAGCGCACTGAACACTGAAGCTTTCTTT. Translated: CASSALNTEAFF.